One and the same sample provided the 26 T cell receptor beta chains below, sequenced in a study of T cells in women clearing cervical HPV infection. Method: immunoSEQ multiplex PCR; TCRdb's copy keeps in-frame clones and lacks some. The clone table shows about 37,000 clones, with the ten largest holding over 1.5%. Input material: blood buffy coat. The receptor source for this set is a woman between 18 and 69 years old with a cervical HPV16 infection that either progressed to CIN3+ or cleared (not recorded which).

Points on this clone: The sequenced fragment ends 3 residues before the CDR3 boundary, so the rest is inferred from the germline J gene. The chain recombines TRBV5-1 with TRBJ2-4, with D maybe TRBD1 (6 bases). Germline V lookup: CDR1 SGHRS, CDR2 YFSETQ. The CDR3 spans 15 residues. The CDR3 bases that were read are TGCGCCAGCAGCTTGTTGGGCGAGGGGGTGGAGACT. Amino acid sequence: CASSLLGEGVET. The whole CDR3 sequence is CASSLLGEGVETQYF.

In the case of this clone: The missing CDR3 end, 3 residues past where the read stops, is filled in from the germline J gene. V is TRBV20-1 and J is TRBJ1-1; 7 positions match TRBD1. This CDR3 is built from 13 residues. The trim removed 3 bases at V and 5 bases at J, leaving 6 bases unmatched. Germline V gene lookup returns CDR1 DFQATT and CDR2 SNEGSKA (reference sequence). CDR3 loop: CSASTGVRTEAFF. Incomplete CDR3 DNA: TGCAGTGCTAGTACAGGGGTAAGAACTGAA.

As regards this clone: From the germline J gene comes the end of the CDR3, since the read stops 3 residues before it. The chain uses TRBV5-4 and TRBJ2-5; 7 positions match TRBD2. The CDR3 covers 15 residues. Germline CDR1 and CDR2: SGHNT and YYREEE (reference sequence). The CDR3 sequence is CASSYPGLPTDTQYF. The CDR3 bases that were read are TGTGCCAGCAGCTACCCGGGACTACCCACAGATACC.

With respect to this clone: The read halts 3 residues ahead of the CDR3 end, with the missing end drawn from the germline J gene. This rearrangement joins TRBV4-1 to TRBJ2-7; D is possibly TRBD1 (6 bases). This CDR3 is 15 amino acids long. Trimming took 1 base from V and 0 from J, leaving 10 bases between them. Per the germline V gene, CDR1 is MGHRA and CDR2 is YSYEKL. The CDR3 sequence is CASSQGGRGSYEQYF. The covered CDR3 bases are TGCGCCAGCAGCCAAGGTGGCAGGGGCTCCTACGAG.

Notes on this clone: The observed sequence ends 3 residues before the CDR3 terminus, with the missing tail filled in from the germline J gene. The rearrangement uses TRBV19 and TRBJ1-5; 7 bases line up with TRBD1. V trimming: 6 bases; J trimming: 3 bases; junction bases outside the gene matches: 11. Germline loops: CDR1 LNHDA, CDR2 SQIVND (reference sequence). The CDR3 is 16 residues long. The sequenced CDR3 bases are TGTGCCAGTAGCATCCGAGGACAGGAACTCAATCAGCCC. This encodes CASSIRGQELNQP. The whole CDR3 is CASSIRGQELNQPQHF.

As concerns this clone: The sequence runs out 3 residues before the end of the CDR3; the remainder is reconstructed from the germline J gene. This chain connects TRBV6-2 or TRBV6-3 to TRBJ1-5, with 9 bases matching TRBD1. This CDR3 comprises 16 residues. Germline CDR1 reads MNHEY; CDR2 reads SVGEGT. The V gene end was trimmed by 2 bases and the J gene end by 2 bases; junction bases not matched to a gene: 4. The CDR3 loop is CASSYVGQGGNQPQHF. Partial CDR3 DNA: TGTGCCAGCAGTTACGTGGGACAGGGAGGCAATCAGCCC.

Note on this clone: The read ends 3 residues before the CDR3 terminus; that terminus is restored from the germline J gene. The chain has TRBV10-3 and TRBJ2-2; 7 bases fit TRBD1. V lost 8 bases to trimming and J lost 1 base; unmatched junction nucleotides: 10. Germline V gives CDR1 ENHRY, CDR2 SYGVKD. The CDR3 extends over 16 amino acids. The CDR3 loop is CAIAGGAGGNTGELFF. The covered CDR3 bases are TGTGCCATCGCAGGGGGAGCAGGGGGGAACACCGGGGAG.

To note about this clone: The read gets to within 3 residues of the CDR3 end, and the germline J gene fills in the rest. J is TRBJ2-7 and V is TRBV7-6; possibly TRBD1 for D (6 bases). Germline CDR1 reads SGHVS; CDR2 reads FNYEAQ. The CDR3 runs 15 residues. V was shortened by 1 base and J by 2 bases, with 12 bases between the two germline ends. CDR3 bases read: TGTGCCAGCAGCTTAGATTTTGGGACACCCTACGAG. Translation: CASSLDFGTPYE. The complete CDR3 sequence is CASSLDFGTPYEQYF.

About this clone: The read ends 3 residues before the CDR3 terminus; that terminus is restored from the germline J gene. J is TRBJ1-1 and V is TRBV20-1, with 11 positions matching TRBD1. The trim removed 6 bases at V and 0 bases at J, leaving 9 bases unmatched. CDR3 length: 16 amino acids. Looked up from germline, CDR1 is DFQATT and CDR2 is SNEGSKA (reference sequence). The CDR3: CSATGQGALMNTEAFF. Incomplete CDR3 DNA: TGCAGTGCGACAGGACAGGGGGCCCTCATGAACACTGAA.

Concerning this clone itself: The CDR3 end falls 3 residues outside the read, so it is completed with the germline J gene. The chain combines TRBV20-1 with TRBJ2-3; D might be TRBD2 (6 bases). Trimming took off 6 bases at V and 6 bases at J, with 13 bases between the two ends. The CDR3 is made up of 12 amino acids. Germline values: CDR1 DFQATT, CDR2 SNEGSKA (reference sequence). CDR3 DNA, as far as it was read: TGCAGTGCAAATGGAGGGCCCGATACG. Translated: CSANGGPDT. In full, the CDR3 reads CSANGGPDTQYF.

Worth noting for this clone: The sequenced fragment ends 3 residues before the CDR3 boundary, so the rest is inferred from the germline J gene. This chain joins TRBV14 and TRBJ2-6; D remains unclear. Germline CDR1 reads SGHDN; CDR2 reads FVKESK. CDR3 size: 14 residues. Trimming left V 4 bases short and J 0 bases short, with 4 bases between. The CDR3 bases that were read are TGTGCCAGCAGCCCTAGCTCTGGGGCCAACGTC. It codes for CASSPSSGANV. The CDR3, in full, reads CASSPSSGANVLTF.

Details on this clone: The read comes to an end 3 residues before the CDR3 does, leaving the germline J gene to fill in the end. The V and J genes are TRBV7-9 and TRBJ2-7; TRBD2 agrees at 7 bases. V gave up 1 base and J gave up 0 bases; unmatched junction bases: 3. Germline CDR1 SEHNR, CDR2 FQNEAQ (reference sequence). The CDR3 spans 15 residues. The CDR3 DNA, read in part, is TGTGCCAGCAGCTTAGGCGGGGGACTCTCCTACGAG. Translating gives CASSLGGGLSYE. The CDR3, in full, reads CASSLGGGLSYEQYF.

Note on this clone: The CDR3 extends 3 residues past the end of the read, so its final part is completed from the germline J gene. This sequence joins TRBV12-3 or TRBV12-4 and TRBJ1-6, with 9 positions matching TRBD1. This CDR3 contains 15 residues. The V gene end was trimmed by 4 bases and the J gene end by 10 bases; junction bases not matched to a gene: 8. CDR3 protein: CASSYMGTGHSPLHF. The sequenced CDR3 bases are TGTGCCAGCAGTTATATGGGGACAGGGCACTCACCC.

With respect to this clone: The sequence runs out 3 residues before the end of the CDR3; the remainder is reconstructed from the germline J gene. The chain recombines TRBV9 with TRBJ1-6; no clear D. Trimming shortened V by 0 bases and J by 7 bases, and 11 bases separated the two germline ends. Per the germline V gene, CDR1 is SGDLS and CDR2 is YYNGEE. The CDR3 spans 15 residues. CDR3 sequence reads: CASSVDGYVNSPLHF. The part of the CDR3 DNA that was read is TGTGCCAGCAGCGTAGACGGGTATGTGAATTCACCC.

CDR3 bases read: TGTGCCAGTAACAGCAATGCAGGGTTCAATCAGCCC. Translation: CASNSNAGFNQP. The whole CDR3 protein is CASNSNAGFNQPQHF. The chain combines TRBV19 with TRBJ1-5; tentatively, D is TRBD1 (5 bases). The CDR3 end is not reached by the read, which stops 3 residues before it; the germline J gene fills it in. This CDR3 has 15 amino acids. The ends were cut back, 7 bases at V and 3 bases at J, with 16 bases in the middle. The germline V gene has CDR1 LNHDA and CDR2 SQIVND (reference sequence).

As for this clone: The CDR3 end lies 3 residues beyond the end of the read and is filled in from the germline J gene. The V gene is TRBV18, the J gene TRBJ1-1; TRBD1 matches at 7 bases. The V and J ends lost 6 bases and 0 bases, in that order; junction bases with no gene match: 4. The CDR3 has 14 residues. The germline gives CDR1 KGHSH, CDR2 LQKENI. CDR3 sequence reads: CASSQDRMNTEAFF. CDR3 DNA, as far as it was read: TGTGCCAGCTCCCAGGACAGGATGAACACTGAA.

About this clone itself: The read ends 3 residues shy of where the CDR3 ends; the end is completed using the germline J gene. The chain combines TRBV19 with TRBJ1-2; the match to TRBD1 covers 11 bases. The J segment lost 2 bases and the V segment lost 5 bases, leaving 4 bases of the junction unmatched. The CDR3 sequence is 15 residues long. From germline, CDR1 is LNHDA and CDR2 SQIVND (reference sequence). CDR3 DNA, as far as it was read: TGTGCCAGTAGTTTGGACAGGGGGCGCAACTATGGC. This encodes CASSLDRGRNYG. The full CDR3 protein reads CASSLDRGRNYGYTF.

As concerns this clone: The read stops 3 residues short of the end of the CDR3; the missing end is completed from the germline J gene. The rearrangement uses TRBV7-7 and TRBJ1-2; perhaps TRBD1 as D (5 bases). The CDR3 extends over 13 amino acids. The germline gives CDR1 SSHAT, CDR2 FNYEAQ (reference sequence). CDR3 in amino acids: CASSGGDAYDYTF. The sequenced CDR3 bases are TGTGCCAGCAGCGGAGGGGATGCCTACGAC.

Concerning this clone: The missing CDR3 end, 3 residues past where the read stops, is filled in from the germline J gene. The chain combines TRBV20-1 with TRBJ2-4, with D possibly being TRBD1 (6 bases). The CDR3 is 12 residues long. Germline lookup yields CDR1 DFQATT and CDR2 SNEGSKA (reference sequence). The covered CDR3 bases are TGCAGTGCCTCAGAACAGGGTCGGGGT. Translation: CSASEQGRG. The CDR3 in its entirety is CSASEQGRGQYF.

On this clone itself: The read is 3 residues too short to cover the CDR3 end, so that end is filled in from the germline J gene. The V gene is TRBV29-1, the J gene TRBJ1-2, with a tentative D call TRBD1 (5 bases). The CDR3 has 13 amino acids. Germline CDR1 and CDR2: SQVTM and ANQGSEA. Here the CDR3 reads CSVMTSGGETYTF. Partial CDR3 DNA: TGCAGCGTTATGACTAGCGGGGGAGAGACC.

CDR3 residues: CASSTAEYNEQFF. The covered CDR3 bases are TGTGCCAGCAGTACAGCGGAATACAATGAG. J is TRBJ2-1 and V is TRBV2; the D gene is possibly TRBD2 (5 bases). The read falls 3 residues short of the CDR3 end, and the missing part is taken from the germline J gene. Germline CDR1 is SNHLY and CDR2 is FYNNEI. V was pared by 5 bases and J by 4 bases, with 9 bases between. There are 13 residues in the CDR3.

A note on this clone: From the germline J gene comes the end of the CDR3, since the read stops 3 residues before it. V and J are TRBV2 and TRBJ2-2; D is perhaps TRBD1 (6 bases). The CDR3 loop spans 14 amino acids. Per germline, CDR1 SNHLY and CDR2 FYNNEI. The CDR3 spells CASSGQKRGEKLFF. Incomplete CDR3 DNA: TGTGCCAGCAGCGGACAGAAGAGGGGTGAAAAG.

Turning to this clone: The read ends 3 residues shy of where the CDR3 ends; the end is completed using the germline J gene. This chain joins TRBV12-3 or TRBV12-4 and TRBJ1-5; D is undetermined. This CDR3 has 14 amino acids. V was pared by 6 bases and J by 3 bases, with 12 bases between. The CDR3 is CASRRPGSNQPQHF. Incomplete CDR3 DNA: TGTGCCAGCAGACGCCCGGGGTCCAATCAGCCC.

As regards this clone: The read stops 3 residues short of the end of the CDR3; the missing end is completed from the germline J gene. The rearrangement uses TRBV7-3 and TRBJ2-7; TRBD2 agrees at 11 bases. With 2 bases clipped from V and 1 base from J, the junction kept 4 bases outside the gene matches. Germline CDR1 is SGHTA and CDR2 is FQGTGA. The CDR3 consists of 16 residues. CDR3 DNA, as far as it was read: TGTGCCAGCAGCTTATCGACTAGCGGGATTTCCTACGAG. This sequence encodes CASSLSTSGISYE. The entire CDR3 is CASSLSTSGISYEQYF.

With respect to this clone: The missing CDR3 end, 3 residues past where the read stops, is filled in from the germline J gene. V usage is TRBV5-1 and J usage is TRBJ2-5, with 11 bases fitting TRBD2. CDR1 is SGHRS, CDR2 YFSETQ, per germline. V gave up 5 bases and J gave up 1 base; unmatched junction bases: 4. This CDR3 has 15 amino acids. This CDR3 reads CASRRTSGGQETQYF. The sequenced CDR3 bases are TGCGCCAGCAGGAGAACTAGCGGGGGCCAAGAGACC.

As concerns this clone: The CDR3 goes on 3 residues after the read ends, and that part is filled in from the germline J gene. The chain couples TRBV6-1 to TRBJ1-4; a possible D gene is TRBD1 (5 bases). This CDR3 has 19 amino acids. V lost 6 bases, J lost 0 bases, and 23 bases lay in between. Germline V gene lookup returns CDR1 MNHNS and CDR2 SASEGT. The CDR3 bases that were read are TGTGCCAGCAGGGAAACCCTTCACAGGATAGGATCAACTAATGAAAAA. Amino acid sequence: CASRETLHRIGSTNEK. The whole CDR3 protein is CASRETLHRIGSTNEKLFF.